This paragraph covers one T cell receptor beta chain sequence. This receptor's antigen is unknown. Qualities for individual bases were not recorded, and no much larger clone is one base off. These data originate in a study of blood T cell repertoires in COVID-19 (TCRdb year 2020). Study-level background: Samples covering the acute and convalescent phases of COVID-19 were provided by collaborators in the United States, Italy and Spain. The material from the prospective study consisted of cDNA or gDNA derived from T cells, B-cell-depleted T cells, or PBMCs. Subjects who had been exposed to COVID-19, were actively infected with it, or had recovered from it provided the deeply sampled blood TCRbeta repertoires that made up the dataset. The repertoires were made available in a free public database intended to serve as a resource for research on the immune response to SARS-CoV-2. The samples were drawn from the first 160 participants of the ongoing ImmuneRACE study and from over 950 subjects provided by 6 global collaborators. The sample metadata nearly always contained a de-identified subject ID, COVID-19 status, age in years and sex. Where HLA class I and class II types were available, the types were taken from metadata supplied by the sample provider, not from assay-based typing.

The collaborating institutions used their own protocols to collect whole blood in K2EDTA tubes. For TCRbeta analysis, collaborators shipped samples in one of three forms: frozen whole blood, isolated PBMCs, or DNA extracted from either of those sample types. Results the study describes overall, beyond this receptor: The amount of clinical and demographic metadata varied by source and participant and was provided uncurated.

TCRbeta CDR3 regions were amplified from genomic DNA using the immunoSEQ Assay, a bias-controlled multiplex PCR. Concerning the study's data processing: Nucleated cell counts per sample were estimated from amplification of reference gene primers within the assay. To quantify the absolute abundance of each unique TCRbeta CDR3 rearrangement, sequence reads were collapsed and filtered. For each sample, productive Simpson clonality was calculated as the square root of Simpson's diversity index across productive rearrangements. TCRdb's version of the immuneACCESS table is confined to in-frame rearrangements and falls short of the full clone set. An unresolved V gene accounts for under half of the shortfall where checked; the remainder is of unknown origin. That table gives V, J and clone size, and the DNA gave D and trimming. The sample table holds 65,000 to 70,000 clones, of which more than 70% were seen once. In total, the top ten clones hold around 50% of the sample.

The germline ends are 12 bases apart after V is trimmed by 0 bases and J by 7 bases. The CDR3 starts with the cysteine, ends with the phenylalanine, and has 13 residues. Only the CDR3 DNA is retained, 39 bases long and in frame from the first base. The germline V gene encodes CDR1 GTSNPN and CDR2 SVGIG (reference sequence). This sequence was found in a human donor in a cohort sampled during active COVID-19. The V and J genes are TRBV30 and TRBJ2-5; the D segment could be TRBD1, given 5 matching bases. The sequencing sample was made of peripheral blood. Read as DNA, the sequence is TGTGCCTGGAGTGTAGAAGGGGCTGGGACCCAGTACTTC. It is translated as CAWSVEGAGTQYF. The variable domain in full, with residues beyond the CDR3 obtained from the reference TRBV30 and TRBJ2-5 genes, is SQTIHQWPATLVQPVGSPLSLECTVEGTSNPNLYWYRQAAGRGLQLLFYSVGIGQISSEVPQNLSASRPQDRQFILSSKKLLLSDSGFYLCAWSVEGAGTQYFGPGTRLLVL.